One and the same sample provided the 10 T cell receptor beta chains below, sequenced in a study of blood T cell repertoires in COVID-19. TCRdb keeps only in-frame clones here, not all; method: immunoSEQ multiplex PCR. There are more than 85,000 clones in the sample; roughly 88% occur only once, and 20% to 30% lies in the top ten. The sample was peripheral blood. The receptors here all came from a man aged 60 to 69 with acute or convalescent COVID-19.

The chain carries TRBV5-1 and TRBJ2-5; 12 nucleotides align to TRBD2. J lost 3 bases, V lost 3 bases, and 6 bases had no gene match. Germline CDR1 is SGHRS and CDR2 is YFSETQ. This CDR3 comprises 16 residues. The CDR3 DNA sequence: TGCGCCAGCAGCTATGGGACTAGCGGGTTCAAAGAGACCCAGTACTTC. Its translation is CASSYGTSGFKETQYF.

The chain is built from TRBV7-8 and TRBJ1-2; weak D call: TRBD1 (5 bases). The CDR3 contains 14 residues. The germline V gene has CDR1 SGHVS and CDR2 FQNEAQ. The V and J ends lost 5 bases and 8 bases respectively, with 18 bases between them. CDR3 region: CASSLGQGSRGYTF. Here the CDR3 DNA reads TGTGCCAGCAGCCTTGGGCAGGGTTCAAGGGGCTACACCTTC. Variable domain in full (rest from reference TRBV7-8 and TRBJ1-2): GAGVSQSPRYKVAKRGQDVALRCDPISGHVSLFWYQQALGQGPEFLTYFQNEAQLDKSGLPSDRFFAERPEGSVSTLKIQRTQQEDSAVYLCASSLGQGSRGYTFGSGTRLTVV.

This chain connects TRBV7-8 to TRBJ1-6; tentative D call: TRBD1 (6 bases). Germline CDR1 is SGHVS and CDR2 is FQNEAQ. Trimming pared 1 base from V and 4 bases from J, leaving 11 bases between. The CDR3 spans 16 residues. The CDR3 spells CASSLDGTTYNSPLHF. CDR3 nucleotide sequence: TGTGCCAGCAGCTTAGATGGGACAACTTATAATTCACCCCTCCACTTT.

This rearrangement joins TRBV19 to TRBJ1-1; TRBD1 might be the D (5 bases). This CDR3 has 12 amino acids. Germline CDR1 is LNHDA and CDR2 is SQIVND (reference sequence). V lost 3 bases and J lost 8, with 10 bases in between. This CDR3 is CASSISTAEAFF. The CDR3 nucleotides read TGTGCCAGTAGTATTTCGACAGCCGAAGCTTTCTTT.

This clone was observed a single time. Here the CDR3 DNA reads TGTGCCAGCGGAGAGCGGGGGGGCTCCTACAATGAGCAGTTCTTC. It specifies CASGERGGSYNEQFF. The chain carries TRBV7-2 and TRBJ2-1; 10 bases fit TRBD2. Germline V gives CDR1 SGHTA, CDR2 FQGNSA. The V gene end was trimmed by 8 bases and the J gene end by 0 bases; junction bases not matched to a gene: 4. The CDR3 is made up of 15 amino acids.

The gene calls are TRBV5-1 and TRBJ2-7; 10 bases match TRBD2. Germline-derived CDR1 and CDR2 are SGHRS and YFSETQ. With 2 bases clipped from V and 5 bases from J, the junction kept 7 bases outside the gene matches. The CDR3 runs to 15 residues. Written as DNA, the CDR3 is TGCGCCAGCAGCTTTAGCGGGGGGCCGGAGGACGAGCAGTACTTC. It yields the protein CASSFSGGPEDEQYF. The variable domain in full, with the rest retrieved from reference TRBV5-1 and TRBJ2-7, is KAGVTQTPRYLIKTRGQQVTLSCSPISGHRSVSWYQQTPGQGLQFLFEYFSETQRNKGNFPGRFSGRQFSNSRSEMNVSTLELGDSALYLCASSFSGGPEDEQYFGPGTRLTVT.

This chain links TRBV6-2 or TRBV6-3 with TRBJ2-1, with TRBD2 matching 9 bases. The V gene end was trimmed by 6 bases and the J gene end by 0 bases; junction bases not matched to a gene: 18. The CDR3 spans 20 residues. Germline-derived CDR1 and CDR2 are MNHEY and SVGEGT. CDR3 DNA: TGTGCCAGCAGATACGGGCGTAGGACTAGCGCCGAAAGCTCCTACAATGAGCAGTTCTTC. Translating it yields CASRYGRRTSAESSYNEQFF.

This chain joins TRBV11-2 and TRBJ2-6; D is unclear. V lost 0 bases to trimming and J lost 4 bases, with 7 bases between them. The CDR3 extends over 15 amino acids. The V gene's germline CDR1 is SGHAT and CDR2 FQNNGV. CDR3 nucleotides: TGTGCCAGCAGCTTAGATCGGGTCGGGGCCAACGTCCTGACTTTC. It is translated as CASSLDRVGANVLTF.

The chain is built from TRBV28 and TRBJ1-3, with D tentatively TRBD1 (6 bases). The CDR3 loop spans 15 amino acids. V lost 2 bases and J 4 bases, leaving 12 bases between the germline ends. Germline CDR1 MDHEN, CDR2 SYDVKM. Here the CDR3 reads CASSLTGQHGNTIYF. DNA of the CDR3: TGTGCCAGCAGTTTAACCGGACAGCACGGAAACACCATATATTTT.

The J gene is TRBJ1-1, the V gene TRBV4-3; D is perhaps TRBD1 (6 bases). The CDR3 loop spans 15 amino acids. Trimming took 0 bases from V and 11 from J, leaving 19 bases between them. The germline gives CDR1 LGHNA, CDR2 YSLEER. CDR3 residues: CASSQDGRGGRGAFF. As DNA, the CDR3 is TGCGCCAGCAGCCAAGATGGAAGGGGCGGGAGGGGGGCTTTCTTT.